What follows are 9 T cell receptor beta chains derived from one specimen sequenced in a study of CD8 T cells in Susac syndrome. With random hexamers, reverse transcription was performed on roughly 0.5 to 1 ug of RNA. Each CDR3 protein is one row after TCRdb ran MiXCR on the immunoSEQ multiplex PCR reads. The table lists roughly 150,000 distinct CDR3 sequences, 90% to 96% of them singletons. The sequencing sample was made of CD4+ T cells from PBMCs. The source of these receptors is a human donor with Susac syndrome.

The V and J genes are TRBV5-1 and TRBJ1-1, with TRBD1 matching 8 bases. The ends lost 3 bases at V and 7 bases at J; junction bases unmatched: 5. The CDR3 has 13 residues. Germline CDR1 reads SGHRS; CDR2 reads YFSETQ. CDR3 bases: TGCGCCAGCAGCTACTATGGACAGGGTGAAGCTTTCTTT. Its protein is CASSYYGQGEAFF.

The CDR3 sequence: CASSIEPGRTSPLHF. The CDR3 DNA reads as TGTGCCAGTAGTATCGAGCCCGGTCGGACCTCACCCCTCCACTTT. This sequence joins TRBV19 and TRBJ1-6; D remains unclear. CDR3 length: 15 amino acids. Trimming took off 3 bases at V and 10 bases at J, with 16 bases between the two ends. CDR1 and CDR2 from the germline V gene are LNHDA and SQIVND (reference sequence).

The chain recombines TRBV20-1 with TRBJ2-3; maybe TRBD2 (5 bases). V lost 6 bases, J lost 3 bases, and 16 bases lay in between. Per the germline V gene, CDR1 is DFQATT and CDR2 is SNEGSKA (reference sequence). The CDR3 contains 14 residues. CDR3 DNA: TGCAGTGCCCTCGGCGGCAGCGGAACAGATACGCAGTATTTT. As protein: CSALGGSGTDTQYF.

This clonotype appeared once. The chain uses TRBV28 and TRBJ2-7; 11 nucleotides line up with TRBD2. The trim removed 3 bases at V and 0 bases at J, leaving 10 bases unmatched. Germline lookup yields CDR1 MDHEN and CDR2 SYDVKM. The CDR3 covers 18 residues. This CDR3 reads CASSFVASGRMSSYEQYF. The CDR3 DNA is TGTGCCAGCAGTTTTGTGGCTAGCGGGAGGATGAGCTCCTACGAGCAGTACTTC.

The CDR3 region is CASSQHNEQFF. CDR3 coding DNA: TGTGCCAGCAGCCAACACAATGAGCAGTTCTTC. This chain uses TRBV14 with TRBJ2-1; D not resolved. This CDR3 is built from 11 residues. Trimming stripped 2 bases from V and 5 bases from J, with 1 base between. In germline, CDR1 is SGHDN, CDR2 FVKESK.

V gene TRBV10-1 combines with J gene TRBJ2-3; 8 positions match TRBD1. The CDR3 sequence is 15 residues long. The germline V gene encodes CDR1 WNHNN and CDR2 SYGVQD (reference sequence). V shed 6 bases and J 5 bases; nucleotides not matched to a gene: 10. The CDR3 is CASSDTGQGRDTQYF. The CDR3 region has the DNA TGCGCCAGCAGCGATACAGGACAGGGACGAGATACGCAGTATTTT.

The V gene is TRBV4-1, the J gene TRBJ1-6; D is perhaps TRBD1 (5 bases). Germline CDR1 is MGHRA and CDR2 is YSYEKL. The CDR3 consists of 15 residues. V was shortened by 3 bases and J by 8 bases, with 14 bases between the two germline ends. CDR3 DNA: TGCGCCAGCAGCCATCCAGGGTCCTCGTATTCACCCCTCCACTTT. It translates to CASSHPGSSYSPLHF.

This clonotype was picked up a small number of times. The chain carries TRBV5-4 and TRBJ2-2, with 10 bases matching TRBD2. V trimming: 0 bases; J trimming: 4 bases; junction bases outside the gene matches: 3. The CDR3 contains 16 residues. Germline V CDR1 and CDR2: SGHNT, YYREEE (reference sequence). The CDR3 reads CASSLGLAGVTGELFF. In nucleotides, the CDR3 is TGTGCCAGCAGCTTGGGGCTAGCGGGGGTCACCGGGGAGCTGTTTTTT.

This chain uses TRBV25-1 with TRBJ2-7, with D perhaps matching TRBD1 (5 bases). This CDR3 comprises 17 residues. The V end lost 1 base, the J end lost 0 bases, and 16 bases lay between the germline ends. CDR1 is MGHDK and CDR2 is SYGVNS in the germline V gene. For the CDR3, the DNA is TGTGCCAGCAGTGAATCCCGGACAATTCAGGGCTCCTACGAGCAGTACTTC. Translation: CASSESRTIQGSYEQYF.